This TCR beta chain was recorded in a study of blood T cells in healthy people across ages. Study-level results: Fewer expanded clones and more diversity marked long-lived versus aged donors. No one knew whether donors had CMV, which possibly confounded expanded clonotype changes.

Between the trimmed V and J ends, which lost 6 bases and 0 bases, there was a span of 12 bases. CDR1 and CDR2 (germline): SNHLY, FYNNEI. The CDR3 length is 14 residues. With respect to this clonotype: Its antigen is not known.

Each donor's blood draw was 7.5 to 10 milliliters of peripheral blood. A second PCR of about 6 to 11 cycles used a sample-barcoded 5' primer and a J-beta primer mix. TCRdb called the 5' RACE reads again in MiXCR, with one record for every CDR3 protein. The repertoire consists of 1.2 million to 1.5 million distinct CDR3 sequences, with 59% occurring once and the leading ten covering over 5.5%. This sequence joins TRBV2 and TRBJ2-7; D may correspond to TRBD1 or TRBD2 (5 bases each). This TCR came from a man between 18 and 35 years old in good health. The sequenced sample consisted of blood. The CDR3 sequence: CASRYSGTSYEQYF. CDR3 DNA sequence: TGTGCCAGCAGATACTCCGGGACCTCCTACGAGCAGTACTTC.